These T cell receptor beta chains were read from a single sample in a study of blood T cell repertoires in COVID-19. Measured with immunoSEQ multiplex PCR; TCRdb has only the in-frame clones, and not every one. In the table there are about 220,000 clones, around 80% of which are singletons. Source material: peripheral blood. All receptors derive from a man under 40 with active or convalescent COVID-19. Both conserved end residues are part of each CDR3. The order of the fields is V gene, J gene, D gene, clone size, CDR3 protein, CDR3 DNA. A D gene is named only where the DNA matches it firmly. Size values are once, few and many counts, or a class for expanded clones, and some rows have none.

TRBV10-2	TRBJ1-1	.	.	CASSRGAEAFF	TGCGCCAGCAGCAGGGGCGCTGAAGCTTTCTTT
TRBV6-5	TRBJ1-5	TRBD1	.	CASTRQGNQPQHF	TGTGCCAGCACCCGACAGGGGAATCAGCCCCAGCATTTT
TRBV4-3	TRBJ2-5	TRBD2	.	CASSQDRGGSGQETQYF	TGCGCCAGCAGCCAAGATCGGGGCGGGAGTGGTCAAGAGACCCAGTACTTC
TRBV6-5	TRBJ2-2	TRBD1	.	CASSYGQGNGELFF	TGTGCCAGCAGTTACGGACAGGGCAACGGGGAGCTGTTTTTT
TRBV6-5	TRBJ1-6	.	.	CASSYSRDYNSPLHF	TGTGCCAGCAGTTACTCGCGGGACTATAATTCACCCCTCCACTTT
TRBV18	TRBJ2-3	TRBD2	.	CASSPVAGADTQYF	TGTGCCAGCTCCCCGGTCGCGGGGGCAGATACGCAGTATTTT
TRBV24-1	TRBJ1-2	TRBD1	few	CATSALTGEEGYGYTF	TGTGCCACCAGTGCCTTAACAGGGGAAGAGGGCTATGGCTACACCTTC
TRBV24-1	TRBJ2-5	TRBD1	.	CATRQGPQETQYF	TGTGCCACACGACAGGGCCCCCAAGAGACCCAGTACTTC
TRBV18	TRBJ1-1	TRBD1	.	CASSRQDRGTEAFF	TGTGCCAGCTCACGACAGGACAGGGGGACTGAAGCTTTCTTT
TRBV19	TRBJ2-3	TRBD2	.	CASSTPGLAGGADTQYF	TGTGCCAGTAGTACTCCGGGACTAGCGGGAGGCGCAGATACGCAGTATTTT
TRBV18	TRBJ1-1	.	once	CASSPMRVETEAFF	TGTGCCAGCTCACCAATGAGGGTGGAGACTGAAGCTTTCTTT
TRBV5-8	TRBJ1-6	TRBD1	.	CASSLNRGRSPLHF	TGTGCCAGCAGCTTGAACAGGGGGAGGTCACCCCTCCACTTT
TRBV1	TRBJ2-5	.	.	CTTTGTSAQETQYF	TGCACCACCACCGGGACTAGCGCTCAAGAGACCCAGTACTTC
TRBV3-1/TRBV3-2	TRBJ2-5	.	once	CASSRAGPARETQYF	TGTGCCAGCAGCCGAGCGGGCCCTGCTCGGGAGACCCAGTACTTC
TRBV28	TRBJ1-5	.	.	CASTGGGRQPQHF	TGTGCCAGCACGGGGGGCGGGCGGCAGCCCCAGCATTTT
TRBV5-4	TRBJ1-5	TRBD1	.	CASSQQGAGNQPQHF	TGTGCCAGCAGCCAACAGGGGGCAGGCAATCAGCCCCAGCATTTT
TRBV4-3	TRBJ1-5	.	.	CASSQGAGATQPQHF	TGCGCCAGCAGCCAAGGGGCGGGGGCGACTCAGCCCCAGCATTTT
TRBV10-1	TRBJ2-2	TRBD2	.	CASSDLLAGLKGAGELFF	TGCGCCAGCAGTGACCTACTAGCGGGACTCAAGGGGGCCGGGGAGCTGTTTTTT
TRBV6-6	TRBJ1-2	.	.	CASSPTGGLGYTF	TGTGCCAGCAGTCCAACGGGTGGCCTAGGCTACACCTTC
TRBV24-1	TRBJ2-3	TRBD2	.	CATSDLPSGPTDTQYF	TGTGCCACCAGTGATTTGCCTAGCGGACCCACAGATACGCAGTATTTT
TRBV30	TRBJ1-6	.	.	CAWSARQDGNSNSPLHF	TGTGCCTGGAGTGCCCGACAGGATGGGAACAGCAATTCACCCCTCCACTTT
TRBV7-8	TRBJ1-5	.	.	CASSLATGFNQPQHF	TGTGCCAGCAGCTTAGCTACAGGGTTTAATCAGCCCCAGCATTTT
TRBV5-1	TRBJ2-1	TRBD1	.	CASSLDRGLSGDEQFF	TGCGCCAGCAGCTTGGATAGGGGGCTATCCGGGGATGAGCAGTTCTTC
TRBV5-1	TRBJ2-5	.	.	CASSFGETQYF	TGCGCCAGCAGCTTCGGGGAGACCCAGTACTTC
TRBV5-1	TRBJ2-3	.	.	CASRGQPSTDTQYF	TGCGCCAGCAGGGGGCAGCCTAGCACAGATACGCAGTATTTT
TRBV5-1	TRBJ2-1	TRBD2	.	CASSLVPSGGATRLYNEQFF	TGCGCCAGCAGCTTGGTCCCTAGCGGGGGGGCCACCCGACTTTACAATGAGCAGTTCTTC
TRBV28	TRBJ2-3	.	.	CASGSQGTWTDTQYF	TGTGCCAGCGGATCACAGGGTACGTGGACAGATACGCAGTATTTT
TRBV4-1	TRBJ2-5	TRBD1	.	CASSRPDRGAQETQYF	TGCGCCAGCAGCCGTCCGGACAGGGGGGCCCAAGAGACCCAGTACTTC
TRBV4-1	TRBJ1-4	.	.	CASSQRAGVEKLFF	TGCGCCAGCAGCCAGAGGGCAGGGGTGGAAAAACTGTTTTTT
TRBV19	TRBJ2-2	TRBD2	.	CASRHPGGTGELFF	TGTGCCAGTAGACACCCGGGGGGTACCGGGGAGCTGTTTTTT
TRBV9	TRBJ2-1	TRBD2	medium-sized	CASSEEGGLAGVTEQFF	TGTGCCAGCAGCGAGGAGGGGGGACTAGCGGGAGTTACTGAGCAGTTCTTC
TRBV21-1	TRBJ2-3	.	once	CASSPKGQRGRTDTQYF	TGTGCCAGCAGCCCCAAGGGGCAGCGGGGGCGCACAGATACGCAGTATTTT
TRBV7-9	TRBJ2-5	.	.	CASSVRQVQETQYF	TGTGCCAGCAGCGTCAGACAGGTCCAAGAGACCCAGTACTTC
TRBV7-3	TRBJ2-1	TRBD2	.	CASRPTGTSGNNEQFF	TGTGCCAGCAGACCAACCGGGACTAGCGGCAACAATGAGCAGTTCTTC
TRBV5-4	TRBJ1-6	.	.	CASRRGEGQVSPLHF	TGTGCCAGCAGACGGGGGGAGGGGCAGGTTTCACCCCTCCACTTT